A single sample is the source of the 20 T cell receptor beta chains below, sequenced in a study of cytomegalovirus exposure and HLA in healthy donors (TCRdb year 2017). Receptor amplification or capture employed the immunoSEQ multiplex PCR assay. A mixture of 60 forward primers for TCR Vbeta segments and 13 reverse primers for TCR Jbeta segments was used in the multiplex PCR. Drawn from immuneACCESS, this table holds only the in-frame rearrangements with V and J called that TCRdb kept. Clones are partly lost; checked studies trace under half to an unresolved V gene and leave the rest unexplained. The sample table holds about 160,000 clones, of which roughly 83% were seen once. Of the sample, roughly 1% is held by the ten largest clones. The sequenced material came from PBMCs. The receptors come from a man aged 25-40 years in good health and CMV-seronegative.

The V call is TRBV5-4, the J call TRBJ2-5; 10 nucleotides line up with TRBD2. V trimming: 1 base; J trimming: 5 bases; junction bases outside the gene matches: 2. Germline-derived CDR1 and CDR2 are SGHNT and YYREEE (reference sequence). The CDR3 runs to 14 residues. CDR3 in amino acids: CASSLLLAGETQYF. In DNA form, the CDR3 reads TGTGCCAGCAGCTTGTTACTAGCGGGGGAGACCCAGTACTTC.

The chain is built from TRBV11-3 and TRBJ1-5, with D possibly matching TRBD1 (6 bases). This CDR3 region has 17 residues. V lost 1 base, J lost 1 base, and 14 bases lay in between. Germline CDR1 reads SGHNT; CDR2 reads YENEEA. The chain's CDR3 is CASSLGTGKRSNQPQHF. The CDR3 DNA follows: TGTGCCAGCAGCTTAGGTACAGGGAAGAGAAGCAATCAGCCCCAGCATTTT. The full variable domain, rest sourced from reference TRBV11-3 and TRBJ1-5, is EAGVVQSPRYKIIEKKQPVAFWCNPISGHNTLYWYLQNLGQGPELLIRYENEEAVDDSQLPKDRFSAERLKGVDSTLKIQPAELGDSAVYLCASSLGTGKRSNQPQHFGDGTRLSIL.

The gene calls are TRBV9 and TRBJ2-3; 9 nucleotides match TRBD2. Trimming removed 4 bases from V and 3 bases from J; junction bases left unmatched: 12. The CDR3 is made up of 17 amino acids. Germline assignment: CDR1 SGDLS and CDR2 YYNGEE. CDR3 loop: CASSPAPPRGGTDTQYF. Written as DNA, the CDR3 is TGTGCCAGCAGCCCCGCCCCCCCGCGGGGGGGAACAGATACGCAGTATTTT.

This chain links TRBV28 with TRBJ1-4; no reliable D call. V dropped 3 bases and J dropped 14 bases, with 13 bases sitting between them. This CDR3 comprises 12 residues. CDR1 MDHEN and CDR2 SYDVKM come from the germline V gene. The CDR3 nucleotides read TGTGCCAGCAGTTTGGGAGGAAAGAGGCTGTTTTTT. This encodes CASSLGGKRLFF. The full variable domain, its missing parts supplied by reference TRBV28 and TRBJ1-4, is DVKVTQSSRYLVKRTGEKVFLECVQDMDHENMFWYRQDPGLGLRLIYFSYDVKMKEKGDIPEGYSVSREKKERFSLILESASTNQTSMYLCASSLGGKRLFFGSGTQLSVL.

As DNA, the CDR3 is TGTGCCAGCAGCCGTGACGGGGGGGGGTACAATGAGCAGTTCTTC. It yields the protein CASSRDGGGYNEQFF. V and J are TRBV6-6 and TRBJ2-1; 8 bases align to TRBD2. The J segment lost 4 bases and the V segment lost 6 bases, leaving 8 bases of the junction unmatched. Germline-derived CDR1 and CDR2 are MNHNY and SVGAGI (reference sequence). The CDR3 runs to 15 residues.

DNA of the CDR3: TGCAGCGGCACCCGGGGACTAGGGGGGGGTACCGGGGAGCTGTTTTTT. This sequence encodes CSGTRGLGGGTGELFF. This sequence joins TRBV29-1 and TRBJ2-2; 8 bases line up with TRBD2. The CDR3 consists of 16 residues. Germline-derived CDR1 and CDR2 are SQVTM and ANQGSEA. V gave up 7 bases and J gave up 5 bases; unmatched junction bases: 15.

Details on this clone: With a much larger clone just one base away, this may be a read error. V usage is TRBV4-2 and J usage is TRBJ1-1; 8 nucleotides match TRBD1. This CDR3 is 13 amino acids long. CDR1 and CDR2 from the germline V gene are LGHNA and YNFKEQ. Germline trimming cut 6 bases from V and 2 bases from J; bases unmatched to any gene: 2. CDR3 amino acids: CASRGTGNTEAFF. The CDR3 DNA is TGTGCCAGCAGGGGGACAGGCAACACTGAAGCTTTCTTT.

The genes are TRBV7-6 and TRBJ2-7; D uncertain. The CDR3 is 14 amino acids. Trimming removed 1 base from V and 1 base from J, with 8 bases in between. Germline loops: CDR1 SGHVS, CDR2 FNYEAQ. Here the CDR3 reads CASSLGSVSYEQYF. In nucleotides, the CDR3 is TGTGCCAGCAGCTTAGGTTCAGTTTCCTACGAGCAGTACTTC.

The V call is TRBV5-8, the J call TRBJ1-1; the D gene is possibly TRBD1 (5 bases). Trimming stripped 4 bases from V and 5 bases from J, with 21 bases between. The CDR3 is 16 amino acids. Germline values: CDR1 SGHTS, CDR2 YDEGEE. CDR3 protein: CASSRLGGPPLTEAFF. The CDR3 DNA is TGTGCCAGCAGCCGCCTGGGGGGACCCCCATTAACTGAAGCTTTCTTT.

The chain employs TRBV4-3 and TRBJ1-3; the D is unclear. The CDR3 is made up of 16 amino acids. The germline V and J ends were trimmed by 4 bases and 0 bases, with 13 bases remaining between them. CDR1 and CDR2 (germline): LGHNA, YSLEER. CDR3 coding DNA: TGCGCCAGCAGCCGAGAGCCAACAATCTCTGGAAACACCATATATTTT. Protein sequence: CASSREPTISGNTIYF.

The rearrangement links TRBV5-1 to TRBJ2-3; TRBD1 matches at 10 bases. Trimming cost V 4 bases and J 4 bases; bases outside gene matches: 6. Germline V gene sequence: CDR1 SGHRS, CDR2 YFSETQ. CDR3 size: 15 residues. The CDR3 nucleotides are TGCGCCAGCAGCACCGGGACAGGGGTTTCAGATACGCAGTATTTT. Protein sequence: CASSTGTGVSDTQYF.

The CDR3 nucleotides are TGCGCCAGCAGCCCACAGGGGGCAAACATTCAGTACTTC. Residues: CASSPQGANIQYF. The chain has TRBV5-1 and TRBJ2-4; 9 nucleotides line up with TRBD1. Trimming cost V 4 bases and J 6 bases; bases outside gene matches: 2. CDR3 length equals 13 residues. Germline V gene sequence: CDR1 SGHRS, CDR2 YFSETQ.

J is TRBJ1-6 and V is TRBV6-1, with D possibly TRBD1 on 5 matching bases. V was shortened by 9 bases and J by 3 bases, with 15 bases between the two germline ends. Germline values: CDR1 MNHNS, CDR2 SASEGT. CDR3 size: 15 residues. The CDR3 sequence: CASNGGTGYNSPLHF. The CDR3, as DNA: TGTGCCAGTAATGGCGGGACTGGCTATAATTCACCCCTCCACTTT.

The V gene is TRBV19, the J gene TRBJ1-1, with unresolved D. With 2 bases removed from V and 1 base from J, the gap between germline ends came to 8 bases. Per the germline V gene, CDR1 is LNHDA and CDR2 is SQIVND (reference sequence). The CDR3 is 14 amino acids. The chain's CDR3 is CASSIFGRNTEAFF. The CDR3 DNA reads as TGTGCCAGTAGTATATTTGGCCGGAACACTGAAGCTTTCTTT.

V gene TRBV5-1 combines with J gene TRBJ2-5; no clear D gene. Trimming cost V 4 bases and J 3 bases, with 10 bases left between them. The CDR3 is 13 residues long. Germline loops: CDR1 SGHRS, CDR2 YFSETQ. CDR3 coding DNA: TGCGCCAGCAGCCTCATCCCGGAAGAGACCCAGTACTTC. It encodes CASSLIPEETQYF.

This clone was seen a single time. The gene calls are TRBV5-1 and TRBJ2-1; 11 nucleotides line up with TRBD2. The CDR3 length is 18 residues. V was pared by 4 bases and J by 0 bases, with 9 bases of the junction left unmatched. The germline V gene encodes CDR1 SGHRS and CDR2 YFSETQ. CDR3 sequence (DNA): TGCGCCAGCAGCGGGGGACTAGCGGAGGAAAGCTCCTACAATGAGCAGTTCTTC. Translating it yields CASSGGLAEESSYNEQFF. Full variable domain (rest looked up from reference TRBV5-1 and TRBJ2-1): KAGVTQTPRYLIKTRGQQVTLSCSPISGHRSVSWYQQTPGQGLQFLFEYFSETQRNKGNFPGRFSGRQFSNSRSEMNVSTLELGDSALYLCASSGGLAEESSYNEQFFGPGTRLTVL.

This clone was picked up a small number of times. This chain links TRBV10-3 with TRBJ2-5, with 10 bases aligning to TRBD1. The CDR3 covers 14 residues. Trimming at V came to 10 bases and at J to 5 bases, leaving 10 bases not matched to a gene. CDR1 and CDR2 (germline): ENHRY, SYGVKD. CDR3 residues: CASKRQGAGETQYF. The CDR3 coding sequence is TGTGCCAGCAAGAGACAGGGGGCGGGGGAGACCCAGTACTTC.

This clone was counted between two and nine times. V and J are TRBV5-4 and TRBJ2-7; the D gene is possibly TRBD2 (6 bases). V was shortened by 0 bases and J by 0 bases, with 10 bases between the two germline ends. The CDR3 extends over 15 amino acids. From germline, CDR1 is SGHNT and CDR2 YYREEE (reference sequence). The CDR3 spells CASSLVGGSSYEQYF. The CDR3 nucleotides are TGTGCCAGCAGCTTGGTTGGGGGGAGCTCCTACGAGCAGTACTTC.

This clone was picked up one time. V gene TRBV10-3 combines with J gene TRBJ1-1; 7 nucleotides line up with TRBD1. The length of the CDR3 is 14 residues. CDR1 and CDR2 (germline): ENHRY, SYGVKD. J lost 4 bases, V lost 2 bases, and 4 bases had no gene match. In nucleotides, the CDR3 is TGTGCCATCAGTGAGGAGGGGGCGGCCACTGAAGCTTTCTTT. Amino acid sequence: CAISEEGAATEAFF.

The chain recombines TRBV6-1 with TRBJ1-1, with TRBD1 as a possible D gene (5 bases). V lost 4 bases to trimming and J lost 4 bases, with 13 bases between them. CDR1 is MNHNS, CDR2 SASEGT, per germline. The CDR3 loop spans 14 amino acids. CDR3 loop: CASSGRGGGTEAFF. For the CDR3, the DNA is TGTGCCAGCAGTGGCCGGGGGGGAGGCACTGAAGCTTTCTTT.